A single sample gave rise to the 17 T cell receptor beta chains below, sequenced in a study of CD8+ T cells in alopecia areata. Treatment in this sample: oral pan-JAK inhibitor, 5-10 mg twice daily. cDNA reverse transcribed from extracted RNA served as the sequencing template. Only in-frame clones appear in the TCRdb table, and some are missing; sequencing was by immunoSEQ multiplex PCR. The sample carries some 42,000 clones, about nine tenths recorded once. Sequenced here: CD8+ T cells sorted from blood, sampled at week 24, from a patient treated with tofacitinib. Source of these receptors: a human donor with alopecia areata.

The chain couples TRBV30 to TRBJ2-2; 9 bases are shared with TRBD1. Germline V gene data show CDR1 as GTSNPN and CDR2 as SVGIG (reference sequence). The V and J ends lost 4 bases and 4 bases, in that order; junction bases with no gene match: 7. The CDR3 is 15 residues long. CDR3 in DNA: TGTGCCTGGATGCCGGGACAGGGTCGCACCGGGGAGCTGTTTTTT. Residues: CAWMPGQGRTGELFF.

The chain uses TRBV5-5 and TRBJ1-4, with D perhaps TRBD1 (5 bases). Germline values: CDR1 SGHKS, CDR2 YYEKEE (reference sequence). This CDR3 contains 14 residues. V was trimmed by 5 bases and J by 5 bases, leaving 13 bases between them. CDR3 sequence: CASRRRGENEKLFF. As DNA, the CDR3 is TGTGCCAGCAGACGCCGGGGGGAGAATGAAAAACTGTTTTTT.

The chain carries TRBV27 and TRBJ2-5; the D is unclear. The CDR3 is 15 amino acids. V was trimmed by 3 bases and J by 9 bases, leaving 20 bases between them. Germline V gene sequence: CDR1 MNHEY, CDR2 SMNVEV (reference sequence). The CDR3 DNA follows: TGTGCCAGCAGTTTGGGCGCTACCCCAGGAAGGGCCCAGTACTTC. Protein product: CASSLGATPGRAQYF.

This chain connects TRBV29-1 to TRBJ1-2; no clear D. There are 11 residues in the CDR3. Germline V gives CDR1 SQVTM, CDR2 ANQGSEA. Trimming pared 7 bases from V and 5 bases from J, leaving 11 bases between. The CDR3 DNA follows: TGCAGCGCGAGGACGGTTTATGGCTACACCTTC. This sequence encodes CSARTVYGYTF.

The rearrangement uses TRBV23-1 and TRBJ2-7; D possibly matches TRBD1 or TRBD2 (5 bases each). TRBV23-1 is filed as an ORF, its function uncertain. The CDR3 has 17 amino acids. The V end was cut by 0 bases, the J end by 1 base, with 16 bases between. The CDR3 region is CASSQSRGGRGSYEQYF. CDR3 DNA sequence: TGCGCCAGCAGTCAATCCCGGGGCGGACGAGGGTCCTACGAGCAGTACTTC.

This chain connects TRBV28 to TRBJ2-2, with a tentative D call TRBD2 (5 bases). V lost 3 bases and J lost 7, with 9 bases in between. Germline loops: CDR1 MDHEN, CDR2 SYDVKM. The CDR3 runs 13 residues. This CDR3 is CASSFAGSGELFF. For the CDR3, the DNA is TGTGCCAGCAGTTTCGCTGGGAGCGGGGAGCTGTTTTTT.

The J gene is TRBJ2-6, the V gene TRBV6-4, with 7 bases identical to TRBD1. CDR1 and CDR2 (germline): MRHNA, SNTAGT. After removal of 3 bases from V and 4 bases from J, the junction contained 6 bases not matched to a gene. The CDR3 extends over 16 amino acids. CDR3 in amino acids: CASSEVRGTGANVLTF. In nucleotides, the CDR3 is TGTGCCAGCAGTGAGGTCAGGGGGACCGGGGCCAACGTCCTGACTTTC.

This clone turned up a few times. This chain's CDR3 is CAISEGAGYEQYF. CDR3 DNA sequence: TGTGCCATCAGTGAAGGAGCGGGTTACGAGCAGTACTTC. The J gene is TRBJ2-7, the V gene TRBV10-3; a weak D match, TRBD2 (6 bases). The CDR3 spans 13 residues. V was trimmed by 3 bases and J by 4 bases, leaving 10 bases between them. CDR1 and CDR2 from the germline V gene are ENHRY and SYGVKD.

This rearrangement joins TRBV6-5 to TRBJ1-1; the D is unclear. V gave up 4 bases and J gave up 4 bases, with 10 bases separating them. There are 13 residues in the CDR3. CDR1 and CDR2 (germline): MNHEY, SVGAGI. The CDR3 loop is CASSSSTATEAFF. The CDR3 DNA reads as TGTGCCAGCAGTTCCTCCACTGCCACTGAAGCTTTCTTT.

V usage is TRBV29-1 and J usage is TRBJ2-7, with 8 nucleotides matching TRBD1. The CDR3 extends over 13 amino acids. Germline CDR1 is SQVTM and CDR2 is ANQGSEA. Germline trimming cut 7 bases from V and 0 bases from J; bases unmatched to any gene: 5. The CDR3 DNA reads TGCAGCGCATCGGACAGGGCCTCCTACGAGCAGTACTTC. As protein: CSASDRASYEQYF.

The chain is built from TRBV29-1 and TRBJ2-5; TRBD1 matches at 7 bases. After removal of 2 bases from V and 5 bases from J, the junction contained 17 bases not matched to a gene. CDR3 size: 17 residues. CDR1 and CDR2 (germline): SQVTM, ANQGSEA. The CDR3 here is CSVESPSDNRGLETQYF. Here the CDR3 DNA reads TGCAGCGTTGAATCACCCTCCGATAACAGGGGCTTGGAGACCCAGTACTTC.

This clone was detected only a few times. The chain links TRBV29-1 to TRBJ2-1, with TRBD1 identical over 9 bases. Germline V gene sequence: CDR1 SQVTM, CDR2 ANQGSEA. This CDR3 contains 14 residues. The junction had 5 bases not matched to a gene; V was cut back by 5 bases and J by 3 bases. CDR3 nucleotides: TGCAGCGTTCCCGGGACAGGGAACTACAATGAGCAGTTCTTC. Translating it yields CSVPGTGNYNEQFF.

J is TRBJ2-7 and V is TRBV25-1; no firm D call. This CDR3 has 13 amino acids. Germline V gives CDR1 MGHDK, CDR2 SYGVNS. V lost 4 bases to trimming and J lost 2 bases, with 9 bases between them. The CDR3 is CASSARATYEQYF. CDR3 nucleotide sequence: TGTGCCAGCAGTGCAAGGGCGACCTACGAGCAGTACTTC.

The chain joins TRBV5-6 to TRBJ2-5, with a tentative D call TRBD1 (6 bases). Trimming left V 0 bases short and J 1 base short, with 10 bases between. The CDR3 has 15 amino acids. Germline assignment: CDR1 SGHDT and CDR2 YYEEEE. CDR3 DNA sequence: TGTGCCAGCAGCTTGGCAGGGGTCATCCAAGAGACCCAGTACTTC. As protein: CASSLAGVIQETQYF.

The chain couples TRBV11-2 to TRBJ2-3; D is perhaps TRBD2 (5 bases). With 5 bases removed from V and 5 bases from J, the gap between germline ends came to 26 bases. CDR3 length: 18 residues. The germline gives CDR1 SGHAT, CDR2 FQNNGV. CDR3 sequence reads: CASSHRGPLVFVVDTQYF. The CDR3 coding sequence is TGTGCCAGCAGCCACCGGGGTCCATTGGTGTTTGTGGTAGATACGCAGTATTTT.

The CDR3 nucleotides are TGCGCCAGCAGCCCCGTTTTCCCTAGCGGGGGGGACACCGGGGAGCTGTTTTTT. Amino acid sequence: CASSPVFPSGGDTGELFF. The J gene is TRBJ2-2, the V gene TRBV4-1; 12 bases agree with TRBD2. Germline V lookup: CDR1 MGHRA, CDR2 YSYEKL. With V trimmed by 4 bases and J by 3 bases, 9 bases remained unmatched. The length of the CDR3 is 18 residues.

This rearrangement joins TRBV29-1 to TRBJ2-7, with D perhaps matching TRBD1 or TRBD2 (5 bases each). Trimming cost V 3 bases and J 6 bases, with 12 bases left between them. Germline-derived CDR1 and CDR2 are SQVTM and ANQGSEA. This CDR3 has 12 amino acids. The CDR3 sequence: CSVERDGLEQYF. The CDR3, as DNA: TGCAGCGTTGAGAGGGACGGTCTCGAGCAGTACTTC.